Listed here is a single TCR beta chain. Profiling relied on immunoSEQ multiplex PCR, and the TCRdb table lists in-frame clones only, not all of them. The table shows 10,000 to 15,000 clones, with approximately 96% occurring only once. The sample originates from a study of technical replicates of blood from a handful of donors. The clonotype comes from a human donor in good health. What was sequenced was PBMCs.

CDR3 in amino acids: CASSTTSGGYNEQFF. The CDR3 coding sequence is TGTGCCAGCAGCACGACTAGCGGGGGTTACAATGAGCAGTTCTTC. The J gene is TRBJ2-1, the V gene TRBV13; TRBD2 agrees at 12 bases. This CDR3 comprises 15 residues. Looked up from germline, CDR1 is PRHDT and CDR2 is FYEKMQ (reference sequence). Trimming at V came to 5 bases and at J to 4 bases, leaving 3 bases not matched to a gene.